The present entry profiles one TCR beta chain with its context. The antigen remains undetermined. This specimen belongs to a study of cytomegalovirus exposure and HLA in healthy donors. Turning to the study itself: The 100 to 150 validation repertoires matched the approximately 700 first-cohort repertoires in platform, a later analysis reported.

This CDR3 contains 16 residues. Trimming cost V 5 bases and J 11 bases; bases outside gene matches: 15. Germline lookup yields CDR1 MDHEN and CDR2 SYDVKM. The donors were members of the validation cohort, which comprised under 150 subjects and was separate from the first cohort of 600 to 850 subjects. The assay was immunoSEQ multiplex PCR, and TCRdb's table has in-frame clones only and misses some. Among some 270,000 clones listed, 65% to 90% were seen once. General study results and limits: In vitro assays verified that three CMV-associated chains recognized CMV antigens specifically. A subsequent analysis found that TCR clusters from the first cohort also tended to co-occur in the approximately 130 validation repertoires, with about 93% of cluster scores above 0.

The specimen sequenced was PBMCs. The clonotype was recovered from a woman aged 18 to 35 in good health and CMV-seronegative. The rearrangement joins TRBV28 to TRBJ1-6; 7 bases fit TRBD1. The CDR3 DNA sequence: TGTGCCAGCAGTCCACTACTACAGGTTAGGGGGCCACCCCTCCACTTT. Its protein product is CASSPLLQVRGPPLHF. Drawing the rest from reference TRBV28 and TRBJ1-6, the complete variable domain is DVKVTQSSRYLVKRTGEKVFLECVQDMDHENMFWYRQDPGLGLRLIYFSYDVKMKEKGDIPEGYSVSREKKERFSLILESASTNQTSMYLCASSPLLQVRGPPLHFGNGTRLTVT.